These T cell receptor beta chains were read from a single sample in a study of cytomegalovirus exposure and HLA in healthy donors. Method: immunoSEQ multiplex PCR; TCRdb's copy keeps in-frame clones and lacks some. The data show about 120,000 clones, with about 75% seen just once and 30% held by the top ten. Input material: PBMCs. The receptor source for this set is a man between 60 and 75 years old in good health and CMV-seropositive. Both conserved end residues are part of each CDR3. The D gene is left open where the match is weak. Expanded clones are given a class, and other clones once, few, many or no size at all.

J: TRBJ1-1
size: NA
V: TRBV9
D: NA
CDR3: CASSATGSFTEAFF
DNA: TGTGCCAGCAGCGCCACAGGGAGTTTCACTGAAGCTTTCTTT

J: TRBJ1-1
size: NA
V: TRBV2
D: NA
CDR3: CASRGWGVNTEAFF
DNA: TGTGCCAGCAGGGGCTGGGGCGTGAACACTGAAGCTTTCTTT

J: TRBJ1-3
size: NA
V: TRBV10-3
D: TRBD1
CDR3: CAISGTGSGNTIYF
DNA: TGTGCCATCAGTGGGACAGGGTCTGGAAACACCATATATTTT

J: TRBJ2-7
size: NA
V: TRBV5-6
D: NA
CDR3: CASSLVGGSTYEQYF
DNA: TGTGCCAGCAGCTTGGTTGGGGGGTCCACCTACGAGCAGTACTTC

J: TRBJ1-1
size: NA
V: TRBV2
D: TRBD1
CDR3: CASSDGGGGFSTEAFF
DNA: TGTGCCAGCAGTGATGGAGGGGGCGGTTTTTCCACTGAAGCTTTCTTT

J: TRBJ1-2
size: NA
V: TRBV7-2
D: NA
CDR3: CASSLASGASASGYTF
DNA: TGTGCCAGCAGCTTAGCTAGTGGGGCCTCAGCCTCCGGCTACACCTTC

J: TRBJ1-2
size: NA
V: TRBV4-2
D: TRBD1
CDR3: CASSLGTGGGYGYTF
DNA: TGTGCCAGCAGCCTTGGGACAGGGGGGGGATATGGCTACACCTTC

J: TRBJ1-5
size: NA
V: TRBV18
D: TRBD1
CDR3: CASSPGTGNNQPQHF
DNA: TGTGCCAGCTCACCAGGGACAGGGAACAATCAGCCCCAGCATTTT

J: TRBJ2-2
size: NA
V: TRBV30
D: NA
CDR3: CAWSGARNTGELFF
DNA: TGTGCCTGGAGTGGGGCCAGGAACACCGGGGAGCTGTTTTTT

J: TRBJ1-4
size: NA
V: TRBV2
D: NA
CDR3: CASSPGQNEKLFF
DNA: TGTGCCAGCAGTCCTGGACAGAATGAAAAACTGTTTTTT

J: TRBJ2-7
size: NA
V: TRBV13
D: NA
CDR3: CASSFGRGPSYEQYF
DNA: TGTGCCAGCAGTTTCGGGCGGGGGCCTTCCTACGAGCAGTACTTC

J: TRBJ2-7
size: NA
V: TRBV5-1
D: TRBD2
CDR3: CASSLEIAGGNYEQYF
DNA: TGCGCCAGCAGCCTAGAGATAGCGGGAGGCAACTACGAGCAGTACTTC

J: TRBJ2-7
size: once
V: TRBV5-1
D: NA
CDR3: CASSLAPSSYEQYF
DNA: TGCGCCAGCAGCTTGGCTCCCAGCTCCTACGAGCAGTACTTC

J: TRBJ2-1
size: NA
V: TRBV2
D: TRBD2
CDR3: CASSAARGGENEQFF
DNA: TGTGCCAGCAGTGCTGCCCGGGGAGGGGAAAATGAGCAGTTCTTC

J: TRBJ2-7
size: NA
V: TRBV7-9
D: NA
CDR3: CASSLSPQREQYF
DNA: TGTGCCAGCAGCCTCTCCCCCCAGCGCGAGCAGTACTTC

J: TRBJ2-3
size: NA
V: TRBV5-8
D: NA
CDR3: CASSLTHTDTQYF
DNA: TGTGCCAGCAGCTTGACTCACACAGATACGCAGTATTTT

J: TRBJ2-5
size: NA
V: TRBV7-9
D: TRBD1
CDR3: CASSLATGGLKTQYF
DNA: TGTGCCAGCAGCTTAGCTACAGGGGGCTTGAAGACCCAGTACTTC

J: TRBJ1-2
size: NA
V: TRBV5-6
D: NA
CDR3: CASSLGGEGGYTF
DNA: TGTGCCAGCAGCTTGGGAGGGGAGGGAGGCTACACCTTC

J: TRBJ1-2
size: few
V: TRBV30
D: TRBD1
CDR3: CAWSVSTGSIYGYTF
DNA: TGTGCCTGGAGTGTATCGACAGGGAGCATTTATGGCTACACCTTC

J: TRBJ2-7
size: once
V: TRBV6-6
D: NA
CDR3: CASSYWPMEQYF
DNA: TGTGCCAGCAGTTACTGGCCCATGGAGCAGTACTTC

J: TRBJ1-1
size: NA
V: TRBV7-6
D: NA
CDR3: CASSPSRTAEAFF
DNA: TGTGCCAGCAGCCCGAGCCGGACAGCTGAAGCTTTCTTT

J: TRBJ1-1
size: NA
V: TRBV29-1
D: NA
CDR3: CSVSDGFPTEAFF
DNA: TGCAGCGTTTCAGACGGGTTTCCCACTGAAGCTTTCTTT

J: TRBJ2-5
size: NA
V: TRBV9
D: NA
CDR3: CASSVQITQETQYF
DNA: TGTGCCAGCAGCGTTCAAATTACACAAGAGACCCAGTACTTC

J: TRBJ2-7
size: NA
V: TRBV9
D: TRBD2
CDR3: CASTPGRGGSEQYF
DNA: TGTGCCAGCACCCCGGGGCGGGGGGGCTCCGAGCAGTACTTC

J: TRBJ1-6
size: NA
V: TRBV30
D: NA
CDR3: CATRQVYNSPLHF
DNA: TGTGCCACCCGACAGGTCTATAATTCACCCCTCCACTTT

J: TRBJ1-4
size: NA
V: TRBV5-1
D: TRBD1
CDR3: CASSASGTAAEKLFF
DNA: TGCGCCAGCAGCGCCTCCGGGACAGCGGCTGAAAAACTGTTTTTT

J: TRBJ2-1
size: NA
V: TRBV18
D: NA
CDR3: CASSPGTLGSYNEQFF
DNA: TGTGCCAGCTCACCCGGGACTCTGGGCTCCTACAATGAGCAGTTCTTC